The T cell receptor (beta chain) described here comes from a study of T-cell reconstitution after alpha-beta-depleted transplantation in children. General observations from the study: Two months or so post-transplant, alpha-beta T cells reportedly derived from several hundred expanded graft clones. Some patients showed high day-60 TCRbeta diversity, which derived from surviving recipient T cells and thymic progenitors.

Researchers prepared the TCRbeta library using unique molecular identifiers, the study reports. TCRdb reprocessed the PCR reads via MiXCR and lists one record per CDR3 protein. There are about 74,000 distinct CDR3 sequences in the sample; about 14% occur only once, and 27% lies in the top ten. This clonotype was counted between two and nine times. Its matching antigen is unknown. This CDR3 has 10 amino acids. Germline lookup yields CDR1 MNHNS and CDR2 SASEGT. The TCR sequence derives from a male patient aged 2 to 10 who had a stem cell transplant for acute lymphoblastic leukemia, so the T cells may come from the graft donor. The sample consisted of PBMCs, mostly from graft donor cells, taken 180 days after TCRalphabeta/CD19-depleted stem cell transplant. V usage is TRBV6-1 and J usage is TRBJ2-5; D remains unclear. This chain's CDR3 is CALGRETQYF. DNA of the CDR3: TGTGCGCTGGGTCGCGAGACCCAGTACTTC.